This TCR beta chain was captured by sequencing in a study of blood T cell repertoires in COVID-19 (dated by TCRdb to between 2020 and 2021). Background for the entire study: The collaborator samples originated in the United States, Italy and Spain and spanned the acute and convalescent phases of COVID-19. Sample metadata almost always included a de-identified subject ID, COVID-19 status, age in years and sex. The dataset comprised deeply sampled blood TCRbeta repertoires from subjects exposed to, actively infected with, or recovered from COVID-19. Samples came from the ongoing ImmuneRACE study (first 160 participants) plus 1,254 subjects from 6 global collaborators. The material from the prospective study consisted of cDNA or gDNA derived from T cells, B-cell-depleted T cells, or PBMCs. Where available, HLA class I and class II types were taken from metadata supplied by the sample provider and were not determined by assay-based typing. The repertoires were released in a freely available public database intended as a resource for research on the immune response to SARS-CoV-2. Study-wide findings and limitations: The quantity of clinical and demographic metadata differed by source and by participant and was supplied without curation.

CDR1 is given as LGHDT and CDR2 as YNNKEL, both from the germline V gene (reference sequence). The CDR3 has 15 amino acids, counting the end cysteine and phenylalanine. CDR3 DNA only is kept here, 45 bases in frame from base 1. At the junction V is shortened by 4 bases and J by 6 bases, with 17 bases in between. This clone was observed once. What antigen it recognizes has not been identified. Per-base quality was not reported, and no clone a single base away is much larger than it. A second Seattle source provided samples from volunteer blood donors who had recovered from COVID-19. The collaborating institutions used their own protocols to collect whole blood in K2EDTA tubes. Collaborator samples were shipped for TCRbeta analysis as frozen whole blood, isolated PBMCs, or DNA extracted from either sample type. TCRbeta CDR3 regions were amplified from genomic DNA using the immunoSEQ Assay, a bias-controlled multiplex PCR. The study's processing was this. The number of nucleated cells in each sample was estimated by amplification of reference gene primers within the assay. To quantify the absolute abundance of each unique TCRbeta CDR3 rearrangement, sequence reads were collapsed and filtered. For each sample, productive Simpson clonality was calculated as the square root of Simpson's diversity index over productive rearrangements. TCRdb stores this immuneACCESS table with in-frame sequences only. Part of the clones is absent; in the studies checked, under half of the shortfall reflects unresolved V genes, and no reason is known for the rest. From that table come the V and J calls and clone size; the DNA was used to work out D and trimming. The sample table lists 250,000 or so clones, 84% of them with a count of one. More than 1.5% of the sample is held by the ten biggest clonotypes.

The sequence was obtained from a woman in her 40s who had recovered from COVID-19. The sequenced sample consisted of peripheral blood. The chain is encoded by TRBV3-1 (or the pseudogene TRBV3-2) joined to TRBJ2-3, with a tentative D gene TRBD2 over 7 matching bases. The CDR3 reads CASSPLLAGADTQYF. The nucleotides read TGTGCCAGCAGCCCCCTCCTGGCGGGGGCGGATACGCAGTATTTT.